This entry concerns a single T cell receptor beta chain. The sample originates from a study of cytomegalovirus exposure and HLA in healthy donors. The table came from immunoSEQ multiplex PCR; TCRdb's copy has only in-frame clones and leaves some out. There are roughly 64,000 clones in the sample; roughly 95% occur only once, and approximately 6% lies in the top ten. CDR3 length: 14 amino acids. The germline V gene has CDR1 SGHTA and CDR2 FQGNSA. V shed 5 bases and J shed 7 bases, with 15 bases lying between them. The chain joins TRBV7-2 to TRBJ2-1, with a weak D call TRBD1 (5 bases). Sequenced input: PBMCs. The receptor was derived from a woman under 30 in good health and CMV-seropositive. The chain's CDR3 is CASSVGRGRNEQFF. CDR3 DNA sequence: TGTGCCAGCAGCGTCGGAAGGGGTAGGAATGAGCAGTTCTTC.